These 20 T cell receptor beta chains were sequenced from one sample in a study of regulatory T cells in long-lasting Graves disease. Combining iRepertoire HTBI primers with Arm-PCR of CDR3 regions, the authors built TCR beta libraries. TCRdb reprocessed the multiplex PCR reads via MiXCR and lists one record per CDR3 protein. The top ten clones hold around 15% of a sample with approximately 400,000 distinct CDR3 sequences, 15% of them seen once. Time point indicated: newly diagnosed GD, antithyroid drugs for less than 3 months. From RNA extracted from PBMCs, the TCR library was made. The same sample was also used in a study of T cells in Graves' hyperthyroidism and ophthalmopathy.

The sequencing used peripheral blood mononuclear cells (PBMCs), collected at new diagnosis, from a patient treated with antithyroid drugs. These TCRs come from a woman in her twenties or thirties with Graves disease.

This rearrangement joins TRBV6-2 or TRBV6-3 to TRBJ2-2, with 9 nucleotides matching TRBD1. Germline loops: CDR1 MNHEY, CDR2 SVGEGT. This CDR3 has 14 amino acids. Germline trimming cut 8 bases from V and 3 bases from J; bases unmatched to any gene: 4. The CDR3 DNA sequence: TGTGCCAGCCCTCGGACAGGGGACACCGGGGAGCTGTTTTTT. This encodes CASPRTGDTGELFF.

This clonotype was observed many times. The chain couples TRBV4-1 to TRBJ1-1; no clear D. CDR1 and CDR2 from the germline V gene are MGHRA and YSYEKL. The length of the CDR3 is 13 residues. Trimming cost V 5 bases and J 12 bases, with 19 bases left between them. The CDR3 protein is CASSSHGRAGTFF. The CDR3 DNA reads as TGCGCCAGCAGCTCACATGGACGAGCGGGAACTTTCTTT.

This rearrangement joins TRBV5-6 to TRBJ1-5; no clear D gene. Looked up from germline, CDR1 is SGHDT and CDR2 is YYEEEE. Trimming removed 0 bases from V and 0 bases from J, with 10 bases in between. The CDR3 extends over 16 amino acids. The CDR3 nucleotides are TGTGCCAGCAGCTTGGGCTTGGCCAGTAGCAATCAGCCCCAGCATTTT. This codes for CASSLGLASSNQPQHF.

This clonotype has ten or more counts. The chain's CDR3 is CASSQGQDNSPLHF. CDR3 DNA sequence: TGTGCCAGCAGCCAGGGACAGGATAATTCACCCCTCCACTTT. The chain is built from TRBV3-1 and TRBJ1-6; TRBD1 matches at 8 bases. Losses at the gene ends were 3 bases for V and 5 bases for J; bases not matched to a gene: 0. The CDR3 is 14 amino acids. Per germline, CDR1 LGHDT and CDR2 YNNKEL (reference sequence).

The chain uses TRBV7-6 and TRBJ2-7, with 9 bases fitting TRBD1. This CDR3 contains 15 residues. V gave up 5 bases and J gave up 0 bases; unmatched junction bases: 5. Germline V gene sequence: CDR1 SGHVS, CDR2 FNYEAQ. This CDR3 is CASSAGQGNSYEQYF. The CDR3 DNA follows: TGTGCCAGCAGCGCGGGACAGGGCAACTCCTACGAGCAGTACTTC.

Comment on this clonotype: This likely traces to a read error, being one base from a far larger clone. This chain connects TRBV7-9 to TRBJ2-1; the D call may be TRBD1 or TRBD2 (6 bases each). V lost 5 bases, J lost 0 bases, and 11 bases lay in between. The CDR3 totals 15 residues. The germline V gene has CDR1 SEHNR and CDR2 FQNEAQ (reference sequence). The DNA for the CDR3 is TGTGCCAGCAGCCGAAAGGGGGGCTCCTACAATGAGCAGTTCTTC. This translates into CASSRKGGSYNEQFF.

This clonotype showed up many times. V gene TRBV5-4 combines with J gene TRBJ2-3, with TRBD2 as a possible D gene (6 bases). The ends were cut back, 4 bases at V and 2 bases at J, with 14 bases in the middle. The germline V gene has CDR1 SGHNT and CDR2 YYREEE (reference sequence). The CDR3 is 15 residues long. CDR3 in DNA: TGTGCCAGCAGCCCTTCGGGGGACCCCACAGATACGCAGTATTTT. Translated, it gives CASSPSGDPTDTQYF.

This clonotype has ten or more counts. The rearrangement joins TRBV20-1 to TRBJ2-1, with 7 bases identical to TRBD2. Germline loops: CDR1 DFQATT, CDR2 SNEGSKA (reference sequence). This CDR3 region has 15 residues. With 5 bases clipped from V and 15 bases from J, the junction kept 22 bases outside the gene matches. This CDR3 reads CSAYPVTSSPFSRFF. CDR3 coding DNA: TGCAGTGCTTACCCAGTGACTAGCTCTCCCTTCTCTCGGTTCTTC.

The sample holds many counts of this clonotype. The genes are TRBV28 and TRBJ1-1, with D perhaps matching TRBD1 (6 bases). This CDR3 has 15 amino acids. V was pared by 5 bases and J by 7 bases, with 20 bases between. Germline V lookup: CDR1 MDHEN, CDR2 SYDVKM. The CDR3 DNA reads TGTGCCAGCAGTCCTCCCCCAGGGGATGGGCGTGAAGCTTTCTTT. Residues: CASSPPPGDGREAFF.

This clonotype was counted many times. This chain connects TRBV28 to TRBJ2-1, with 14 bases lining up with TRBD2. V was pared by 5 bases and J by 9 bases, with 9 bases of the junction left unmatched. Germline V gene data show CDR1 as MDHEN and CDR2 as SYDVKM. The CDR3 contains 16 residues. The CDR3, as DNA: TGTGCCAGCAGTCAAGGGACTAGCGGGAGTGGCGGTGAGCAGTTCTTC. Amino acid sequence: CASSQGTSGSGGEQFF.

At least ten counts were recorded for this clonotype. Sequence at one end of the junction differs from germline and may be a read error. The rearrangement links TRBV5-1 to TRBJ2-3; D gene unclear. Germline CDR1 reads SGHRS; CDR2 reads YFSETQ. This CDR3 has 17 amino acids. The CDR3 protein is CASSLGLRGGRTDTQYF. The CDR3 bases are TGTGCCAGCAGCTTAGGCCTAAGAGGCGGACGCACAGATACGCAGTATTTT.

This clonotype was counted only a few times. This chain uses TRBV19 with TRBJ2-5; 8 positions agree with TRBD2. This CDR3 comprises 13 residues. Germline CDR1 reads LNHDA; CDR2 reads SQIVND (reference sequence). Germline trimming cut 4 bases from V and 4 bases from J; bases unmatched to any gene: 2. CDR3 sequence: CASSKAGGETQYF. The CDR3, as DNA: TGTGCCAGTAGTAAGGCGGGAGGAGAGACCCAGTACTTC.

This clonotype was seen ten or more times. The CDR3, as DNA: TGCAGTGCTCCGCAGGTCAATGAGCAGTTCTTC. This codes for CSAPQVNEQFF. The rearrangement links TRBV20-1 to TRBJ2-1; unclear D gene. V lost 5 bases and J 6 bases, leaving 8 bases between the germline ends. The CDR3 extends over 11 amino acids. CDR1 is DFQATT and CDR2 is SNEGSKA in the germline V gene (reference sequence).

This clonotype came up many times. V gene TRBV24-1 combines with J gene TRBJ2-7, with D possibly being TRBD1 (6 bases). Germline CDR1 is KGHDR and CDR2 is SFDVKD. The CDR3 sequence is 15 residues long. Trimming removed 3 bases at V and 1 base at J, with 12 bases between. The CDR3 DNA sequence: TGTGCCACCAGTGATCGGGACACGGGATCCTACGAGCAGTACTTC. This sequence encodes CATSDRDTGSYEQYF.

This clonotype showed up many times. The chain recombines TRBV10-3 with TRBJ2-3; 15 bases line up with TRBD2. Per germline, CDR1 ENHRY and CDR2 SYGVKD. V shed 6 bases, J shed 4 bases, and the junction held 2 bases outside the gene matches. The CDR3 is 15 amino acids. CDR3 in DNA: TGTGCCATCAGGGGACTAGCGGGAGGATCAGATACGCAGTATTTT. This translates into CAIRGLAGGSDTQYF.

A few counts support this clonotype. A junction end diverges from the germline sequence, so it may reflect a read error. The CDR3 DNA follows: TGTGCCAGCAGGACTTCCGTCCAAGCGGGAGGGCCCGGAGAGCTGTTTTTT. Translated, it gives CASRTSVQAGGPGELFF. J is TRBJ2-2 and V is TRBV27; TRBD2 aligns across 10 bases. This CDR3 comprises 17 residues. Germline CDR1 reads MNHEY; CDR2 reads SMNVEV (reference sequence).

This clonotype was recorded at least ten times. V gene TRBV12-3 or TRBV12-4 combines with J gene TRBJ1-1; no firm D call. Trimming removed 1 base from V and 8 bases from J, with 11 bases in between. This CDR3 has 13 amino acids. The chain's CDR3 is CASSLVSGSEAFF. CDR3 in DNA: TGTGCCAGCAGTTTAGTTTCGGGCAGCGAAGCTTTCTTT.

In its sample, this clonotype was seen a few times. The chain combines TRBV5-6 with TRBJ1-3, with D possibly TRBD1 on 5 matching bases. CDR1 and CDR2 from the germline V gene are SGHDT and YYEEEE. The CDR3 contains 14 residues. V lost 4 bases and J 3 bases, leaving 11 bases between the germline ends. As DNA, the CDR3 is TGTGCCAGCAGCCCCGGGACTCTTGGAAACACCATATATTTT. Its protein is CASSPGTLGNTIYF.

This clonotype was found once. This sequence may be a read error, since a much larger clone differs from it by one base. The CDR3 spells CSARGRVNNEQYF. The DNA of the CDR3 is TGCAGTGCTAGAGGTAGAGTAAACAATGAGCAGTACTTC. The chain combines TRBV20-1 with TRBJ2-1, with D unresolved. The DNA end is a closer match to TRBJ2-7, so the J assignment may be wrong. Germline loops: CDR1 DFQATT, CDR2 SNEGSKA (reference sequence). The CDR3 covers 13 residues.

A remark on this clonotype: A read error may produce the germline difference seen at one junction end. The J gene is TRBJ1-1, the V gene TRBV19; weak D call: TRBD1 (6 bases). The germline V gene has CDR1 LNHDA and CDR2 SQIVND (reference sequence). The CDR3 length is 14 residues. The CDR3 nucleotides are TGTGCCAATAGTACGGGGACACCGAACACTGAAGCTTTCTTT. It translates to CANSTGTPNTEAFF.